This TCR beta chain was profiled in a study of blood T cells in healthy people across ages (dated by TCRdb to 2013 to 2016). With respect to the entire study: In model experiments, template switching captured roughly one uniquely barcoded TCR beta cDNA molecule for every two T cells. The study measured age-related changes in TCR beta repertoire diversity using deep sequencing normalized with unique cDNA molecular identifiers. The donors were divided into four age groups: young (average around 16 years), middle-aged (about 40), aged (approximately 59) and long-lived (82). To avoid experimental bias, donors of different ages were spread randomly across the sequencing lanes. Two additional independent replicas of 1 million unique cDNA reads from the same blood draw were analyzed for two donors (one aged 18 to 29 and one aged 80 or older).

This clonotype was observed a single time. Its binding antigen is unknown. No much larger clonotype is one base removed from it; base qualities were not supplied. On its own, one read is weak support. Library creation used 5' RACE. The sequencer was an Illumina HiSeq 2500. A second roughly 7 to 11 cycle PCR used a sample-barcoded 5' primer and a J-beta primer mix. A unique molecular identifier was introduced onto each TCR beta cDNA molecule by a template-switch 5' adaptor carrying 12 random nucleotides. Each sample yielded at least 3 million CDR3-containing paired-end reads. All of the RNA was converted into first-strand cDNA using the Mint cDNA synthesis kit, with a TRBC-specific oligonucleotide serving as the primer. Following uracil-DNA glycosylase treatment, a first 18-cycle PCR with universal primers M1SS and BC2_uni_R was performed on all cDNA. The published analysis was carried out like this. For normalization, 1 million high-quality reads were randomly selected from each sample, with every read carrying a distinct molecular identifier. Instead of being binned into consensus sequences, reads that shared molecular identifiers were thrown out. MiTCR, with a Q25 quality threshold and the strictest error-elimination algorithm, was used for CDR3 identification, clonotype clustering and error correction. A nonparametric unseen species model with Euler transformation was used to estimate a lower bound on total TCR beta diversity. TCRdb ran its own pipeline on the public reads, namely fastp trimming at Q25 and MiXCR clone calling, and kept in-frame beta chains. CDR3 protein duplicates are merged, each entry listing the most common genes and DNA. What appears here as the V and J calls and clone size reflects TCRdb's work, not the paper's. The sample yields just under 900,000 distinct CDR3 sequences; about 30% were counted once. The ten largest clones capture around 16% of the sample.

Donors were roughly 40 systemically healthy Caucasian individuals from Russia aged roughly 6 to 90 years. Each donor gave around 9 milliliters of peripheral blood, collected into EDTA-treated Vacutainer tubes. Ficoll-Paque density-gradient centrifugation was used to isolate PBMCs, with at least 6.5 million per sample. Trizol reagent was used to extract total RNA from the PBMCs, yielding at least 5.5 micrograms per sample. The percentages of naive CD45RAhigh/CD27high T cells were determined by flow cytometry on a PBMC aliquot from every donor. What the research found in general, with its limitations: Compared with the aged group, the long-lived group had more naive CD4+ T cells, fewer expanded clones and increased TCR diversity, a pattern suggesting age selection. The percentage of naive T cells measured by flow cytometry correlated strongly with observed TCR beta diversity. Because profiling used bulk unsorted PBMCs, naive and antigen-experienced compartments could not be compared conclusively. Observed TCR beta diversity per million T cells fell roughly linearly with age, and a significant reduction was already apparent by age around 40. Estimates of total diversity based on one million sequenced T cells were regarded as lower bounds and as underestimates. Because donor CMV infection status was unknown, age-related changes in expanded clonotypes were potentially confounded.

The CDR3 sequence holds 14 residues, the cysteine and phenylalanine included. Left in the record is the CDR3 DNA by itself, 42 bases read in frame from the first base. In the germline V gene, CDR1 corresponds to SGHTA and CDR2 to FQGNSA. Trimming removed 5 bases from V and 8 bases from J, leaving 16 bases between the germline ends. The sequence is built from TRBV7-2 and TRBJ2-1, and the D gene may be TRBD1, 5 bases matching. The sequenced sample consisted of blood. This sequence originates from an elderly woman in good health. The CDR3 is CASSAVAGPDEQFF. The DNA sequence reads TGTGCCAGCAGCGCAGTGGCAGGGCCGGATGAGCAGTTCTTC.